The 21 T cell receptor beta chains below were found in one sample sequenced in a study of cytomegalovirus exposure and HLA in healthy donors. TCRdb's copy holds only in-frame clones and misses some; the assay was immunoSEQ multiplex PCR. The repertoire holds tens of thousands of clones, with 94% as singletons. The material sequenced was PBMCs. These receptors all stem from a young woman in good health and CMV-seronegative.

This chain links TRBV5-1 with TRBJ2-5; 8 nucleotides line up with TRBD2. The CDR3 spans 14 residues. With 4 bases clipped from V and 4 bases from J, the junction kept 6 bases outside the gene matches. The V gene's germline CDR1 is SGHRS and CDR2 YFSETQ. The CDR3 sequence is CASSPGLVGETQYF. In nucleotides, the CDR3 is TGCGCCAGCAGCCCGGGACTAGTCGGAGAGACCCAGTACTTC.

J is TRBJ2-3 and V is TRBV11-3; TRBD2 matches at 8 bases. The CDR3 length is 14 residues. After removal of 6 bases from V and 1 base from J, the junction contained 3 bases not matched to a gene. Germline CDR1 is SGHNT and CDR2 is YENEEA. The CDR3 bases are TGTGCCAGCAGAGCGGGGGCCGGCACAGATACGCAGTATTTT. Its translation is CASRAGAGTDTQYF.

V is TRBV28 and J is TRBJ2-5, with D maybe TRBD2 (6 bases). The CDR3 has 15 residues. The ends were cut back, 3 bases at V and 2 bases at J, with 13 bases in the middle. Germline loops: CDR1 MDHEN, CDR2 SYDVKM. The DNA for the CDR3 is TGTGCCAGCAGTTTTTTTGGGACTGCGCAAGAGACCCAGTACTTC. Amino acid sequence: CASSFFGTAQETQYF.

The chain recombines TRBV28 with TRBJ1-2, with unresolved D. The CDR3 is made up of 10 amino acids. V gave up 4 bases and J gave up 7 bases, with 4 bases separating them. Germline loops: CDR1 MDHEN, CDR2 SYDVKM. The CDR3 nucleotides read TGTGCCAGCAGTTCCTTTGGCTACACCTTC. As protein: CASSSFGYTF.

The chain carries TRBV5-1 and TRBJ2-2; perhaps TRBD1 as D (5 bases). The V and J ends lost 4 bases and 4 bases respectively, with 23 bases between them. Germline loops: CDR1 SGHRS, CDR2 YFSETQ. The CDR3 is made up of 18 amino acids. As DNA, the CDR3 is TGCGCCAGCAGCCCGTGGAGTGTGCAGGGTGGTCCCACCGGGGAGCTGTTTTTT. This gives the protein CASSPWSVQGGPTGELFF.

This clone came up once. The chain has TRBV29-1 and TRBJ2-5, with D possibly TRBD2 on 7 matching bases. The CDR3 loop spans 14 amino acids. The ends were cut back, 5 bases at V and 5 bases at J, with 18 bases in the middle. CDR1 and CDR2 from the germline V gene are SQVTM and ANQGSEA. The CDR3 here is CSVQRGGVLETQYF. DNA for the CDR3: TGCAGCGTTCAAAGAGGGGGGGTGCTTGAGACCCAGTACTTC. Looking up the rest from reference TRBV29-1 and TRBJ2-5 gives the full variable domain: SAVISQKPSRDICQRGTSLTIQCQVDSQVTMMFWYRQQPGQSLTLIATANQGSEATYESGFVIDKFPISRPNLTFSTLTVSNMSPEDSSIYLCSVQRGGVLETQYFGPGTRLLVL.

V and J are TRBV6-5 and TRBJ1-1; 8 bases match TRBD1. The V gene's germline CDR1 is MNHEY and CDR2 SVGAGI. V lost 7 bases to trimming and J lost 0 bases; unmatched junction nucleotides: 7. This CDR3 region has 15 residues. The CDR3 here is CASKDRGIMNTEAFF. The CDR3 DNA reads TGTGCCAGCAAAGACAGGGGAATAATGAACACTGAAGCTTTCTTT.

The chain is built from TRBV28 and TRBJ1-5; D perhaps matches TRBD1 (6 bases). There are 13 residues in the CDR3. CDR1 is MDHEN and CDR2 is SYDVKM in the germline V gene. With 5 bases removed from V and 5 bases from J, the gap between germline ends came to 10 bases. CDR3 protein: CASSPNRDQPQHF. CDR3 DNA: TGTGCCAGCAGTCCTAACAGGGATCAGCCCCAGCATTTT.

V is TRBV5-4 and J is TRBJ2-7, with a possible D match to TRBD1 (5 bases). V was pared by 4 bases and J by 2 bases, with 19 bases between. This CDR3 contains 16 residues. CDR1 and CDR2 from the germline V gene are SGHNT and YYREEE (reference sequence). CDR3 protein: CASSPGSSGWAYEQYF. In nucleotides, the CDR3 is TGTGCCAGCAGCCCCGGTTCGTCAGGGTGGGCCTACGAGCAGTACTTC.

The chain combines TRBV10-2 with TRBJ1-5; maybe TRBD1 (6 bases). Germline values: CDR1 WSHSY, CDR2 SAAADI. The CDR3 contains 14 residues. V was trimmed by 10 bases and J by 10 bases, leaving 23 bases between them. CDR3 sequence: CATRGHTDLGPQHF. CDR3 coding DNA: TGCGCCACCAGGGGTCACACTGACTTGGGTCCCCAGCATTTT.

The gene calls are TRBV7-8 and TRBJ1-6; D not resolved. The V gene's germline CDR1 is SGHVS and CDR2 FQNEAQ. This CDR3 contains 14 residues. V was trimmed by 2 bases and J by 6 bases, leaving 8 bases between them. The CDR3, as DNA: TGTGCCAGCAGCTTATTCAGGCCTAATTCACCCCTCCACTTT. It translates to CASSLFRPNSPLHF.

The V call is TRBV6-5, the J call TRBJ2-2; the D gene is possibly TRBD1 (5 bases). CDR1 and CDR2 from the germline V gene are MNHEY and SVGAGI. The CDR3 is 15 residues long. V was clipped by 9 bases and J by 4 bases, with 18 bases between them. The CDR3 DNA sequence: TGTGCCAGTGGGGCAGGGAAACCGAGCACCGGGGAGCTGTTTTTT. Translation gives CASGAGKPSTGELFF.

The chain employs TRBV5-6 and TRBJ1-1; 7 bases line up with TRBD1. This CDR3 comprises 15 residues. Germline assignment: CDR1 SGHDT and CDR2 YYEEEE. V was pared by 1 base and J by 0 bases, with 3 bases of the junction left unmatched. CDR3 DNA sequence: TGTGCCAGCAGCTTGTTCGACAGGGTGAACACTGAAGCTTTCTTT. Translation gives CASSLFDRVNTEAFF. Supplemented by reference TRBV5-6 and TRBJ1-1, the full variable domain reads DAGVTQSPTHLIKTRGQQVTLRCSPKSGHDTVSWYQQALGQGPQFIFQYYEEEERQRGNFPDRFSGHQFPNYSSELNVNALLLGDSALYLCASSLFDRVNTEAFFGQGTRLTVV.

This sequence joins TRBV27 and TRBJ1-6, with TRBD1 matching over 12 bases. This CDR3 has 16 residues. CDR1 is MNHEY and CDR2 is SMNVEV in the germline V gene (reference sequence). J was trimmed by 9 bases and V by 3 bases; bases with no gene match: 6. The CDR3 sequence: CASSFLGQGALSPLHF. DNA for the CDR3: TGTGCCAGCAGTTTCTTGGGACAGGGGGCTCTTTCACCCCTCCACTTT.

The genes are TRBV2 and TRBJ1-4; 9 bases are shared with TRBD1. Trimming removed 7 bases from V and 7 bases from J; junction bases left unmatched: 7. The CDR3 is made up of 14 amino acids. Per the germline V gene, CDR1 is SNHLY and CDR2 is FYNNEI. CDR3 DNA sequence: TGTGCCAGCAAATCGGACAGGGGTGGTGAAAAACTGTTTTTT. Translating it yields CASKSDRGGEKLFF.

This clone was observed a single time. In DNA, the CDR3 is TGTGCCAGCAGCTTTGGGGGACAAACCCCCACTGAAGCTTTCTTT. Its protein product is CASSFGGQTPTEAFF. The V gene is TRBV11-2, the J gene TRBJ1-1; perhaps TRBD1 as D (6 bases). CDR1 is SGHAT and CDR2 is FQNNGV in the germline V gene. V was cut by 3 bases and J by 4 bases, with 15 bases left in between. The CDR3 runs 15 residues.

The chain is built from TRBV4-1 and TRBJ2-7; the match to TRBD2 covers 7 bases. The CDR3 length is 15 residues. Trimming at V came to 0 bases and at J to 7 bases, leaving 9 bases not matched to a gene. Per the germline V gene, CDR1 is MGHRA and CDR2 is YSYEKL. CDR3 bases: TGCGCCAGCAGCCAAGACCCAGCGGGGCCGTGGGAGCAGTACTTC. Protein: CASSQDPAGPWEQYF.

The CDR3 reads CASSLPGTSGGNEQFF. The CDR3, as DNA: TGCGCCAGCAGCTTGCCCGGGACTAGCGGGGGCAATGAGCAGTTCTTC. The V call is TRBV5-1, the J call TRBJ2-1, with TRBD2 matching 14 bases. The CDR3 contains 16 residues. J lost 6 bases, V lost 1 base, and 3 bases had no gene match. CDR1 SGHRS and CDR2 YFSETQ come from the germline V gene.

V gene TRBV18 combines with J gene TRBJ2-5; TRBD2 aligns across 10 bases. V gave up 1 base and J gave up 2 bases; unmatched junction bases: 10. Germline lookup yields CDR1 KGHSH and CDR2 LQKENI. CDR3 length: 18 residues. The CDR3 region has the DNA TGTGCCAGCTCACCACGGGGAAAACTAGCGGGGTCTCAAGAGACCCAGTACTTC. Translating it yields CASSPRGKLAGSQETQYF. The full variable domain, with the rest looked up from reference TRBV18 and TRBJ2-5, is NAGVMQNPRHLVRRRGQEARLRCSPMKGHSHVYWYRQLPEEGLKFMVYLQKENIIDESGMPKERFSAEFPKEGPSILRIQQVVRGDSAAYFCASSPRGKLAGSQETQYFGPGTRLLVL.

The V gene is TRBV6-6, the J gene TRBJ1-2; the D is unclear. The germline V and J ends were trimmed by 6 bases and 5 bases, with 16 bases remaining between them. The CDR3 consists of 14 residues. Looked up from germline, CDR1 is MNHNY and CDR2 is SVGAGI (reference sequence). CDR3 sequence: CASSPARGPYGYTF. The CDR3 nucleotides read TGTGCCAGCAGCCCTGCGAGAGGGCCATATGGCTACACCTTC.

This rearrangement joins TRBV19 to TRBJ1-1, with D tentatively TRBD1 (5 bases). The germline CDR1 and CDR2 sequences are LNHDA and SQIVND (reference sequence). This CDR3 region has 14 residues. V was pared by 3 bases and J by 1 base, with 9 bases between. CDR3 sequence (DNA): TGTGCCAGTAGTATCCGTAGGGGGAACACTGAAGCTTTCTTT. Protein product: CASSIRRGNTEAFF. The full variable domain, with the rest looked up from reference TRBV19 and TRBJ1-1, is DGGITQSPKYLFRKEGQNVTLSCEQNLNHDAMYWYRQDPGQGLRLIYYSQIVNDFQKGDIAEGYSVSREKKESFPLTVTSAQKNPTAFYLCASSIRRGNTEAFFGQGTRLTVV.